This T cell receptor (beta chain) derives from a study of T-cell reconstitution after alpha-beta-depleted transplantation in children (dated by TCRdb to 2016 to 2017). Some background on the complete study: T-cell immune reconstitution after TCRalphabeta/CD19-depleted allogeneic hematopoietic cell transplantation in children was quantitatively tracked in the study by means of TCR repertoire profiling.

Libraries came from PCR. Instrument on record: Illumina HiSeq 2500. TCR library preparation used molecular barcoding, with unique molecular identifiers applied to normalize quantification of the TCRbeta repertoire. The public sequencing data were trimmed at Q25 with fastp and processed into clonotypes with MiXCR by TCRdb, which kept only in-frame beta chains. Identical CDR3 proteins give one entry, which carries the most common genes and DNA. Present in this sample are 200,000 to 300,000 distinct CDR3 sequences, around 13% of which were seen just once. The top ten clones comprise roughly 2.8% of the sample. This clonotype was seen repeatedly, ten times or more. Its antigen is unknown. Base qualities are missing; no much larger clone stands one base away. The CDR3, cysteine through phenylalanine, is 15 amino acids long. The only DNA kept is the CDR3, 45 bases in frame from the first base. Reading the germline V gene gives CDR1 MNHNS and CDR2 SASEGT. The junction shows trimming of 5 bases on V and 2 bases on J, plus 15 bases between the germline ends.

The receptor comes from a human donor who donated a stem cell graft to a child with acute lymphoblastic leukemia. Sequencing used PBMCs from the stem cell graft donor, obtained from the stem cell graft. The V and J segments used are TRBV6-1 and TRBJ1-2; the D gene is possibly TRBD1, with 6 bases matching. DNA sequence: TGTGCCAGCAGTCCCCTCGGACAGCAAAACTATGGCTACACCTTC. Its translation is CASSPLGQQNYGYTF.